One and the same sample provided the 20 T cell receptor beta chains below, sequenced in a study of regulatory T cells in long-lasting Graves disease. Time point: newly diagnosed GD, antithyroid drugs for less than 3 months. Isolated PBMC RNA provided the starting material for the TCR library. The TCR beta library used iRepertoire HTBI primers with Arm-PCR amplification of CDR3. TCRdb processed the multiplex PCR reads anew with MiXCR; each CDR3 protein has one entry. The sample lists 400,000 to 500,000 distinct CDR3 sequences, around 15% seen once, with 17% in the top ten. The data were also submitted as part of a second study, on T cells in Graves' hyperthyroidism and ophthalmopathy.

The sample here was peripheral blood mononuclear cells (PBMCs), taken at new diagnosis, from a patient treated with antithyroid drugs. The receptors derive from a woman between 50 and 59 years old with Graves disease.

This clonotype was seen ten or more times. The rearrangement joins TRBV3-1 to TRBJ2-1; 7 nucleotides line up with TRBD2. Per the germline V gene, CDR1 is LGHDT and CDR2 is YNNKEL (reference sequence). Trimming at V came to 4 bases and at J to 6 bases, leaving 6 bases not matched to a gene. The CDR3 spans 14 residues. This CDR3 reads CASSPGLERNEQFF. Written as DNA, the CDR3 is TGTGCCAGCAGCCCTGGACTAGAGCGCAATGAGCAGTTCTTC.

This clonotype showed up many times. This chain connects TRBV5-1 to TRBJ1-1; D gene ambiguous. From germline, CDR1 is SGHRS and CDR2 YFSETQ. The length of the CDR3 is 13 residues. V was cut by 0 bases and J by 7 bases, with 10 bases left in between. This CDR3 reads CASSLVGSDEAFF. DNA of the CDR3: TGCGCCAGCAGCTTGGTCGGCTCCGATGAAGCTTTCTTT.

The chain joins TRBV10-3 to TRBJ1-5; 10 bases fit TRBD1. This CDR3 region has 15 residues. Germline V CDR1 and CDR2: ENHRY, SYGVKD. V shed 10 bases, J shed 5 bases, and the junction held 11 bases outside the gene matches. The CDR3 reads CATKTGTGVHQPQHF. In nucleotides, the CDR3 is TGTGCCACCAAGACCGGGACAGGGGTTCATCAGCCCCAGCATTTT.

This clonotype was recorded at least ten times. The V and J genes are TRBV5-6 and TRBJ1-5; D ambiguous. Trimming cost V 1 base and J 8 bases, with 7 bases left between them. The CDR3 runs 12 residues. Looked up from germline, CDR1 is SGHDT and CDR2 is YYEEEE. The CDR3 protein is CASSLFGEPQHF. CDR3 DNA: TGTGCCAGCAGCTTGTTCGGTGAGCCCCAGCATTTT.

The V call is TRBV6-5, the J call TRBJ1-4; TRBD1 matches at 9 bases. The V gene's germline CDR1 is MNHEY and CDR2 SVGAGI. The CDR3 extends over 15 amino acids. V was pared by 2 bases and J by 5 bases, with 3 bases of the junction left unmatched. The CDR3 sequence: CASSYAGTGNEKLFF. The CDR3 DNA follows: TGTGCCAGCAGTTACGCCGGGACAGGGAATGAAAAACTGTTTTTT.

V usage is TRBV4-1 and J usage is TRBJ1-5; TRBD1 aligns across 8 bases. Looked up from germline, CDR1 is MGHRA and CDR2 is YSYEKL. The J segment lost 6 bases and the V segment lost 1 base, leaving 2 bases of the junction unmatched. The CDR3 runs 14 residues. For the CDR3, the DNA is TGCGCCAGCAGCCAAGTGACAGGGGTTCAGCCCCAGCATTTT. This gives the protein CASSQVTGVQPQHF.

This clonotype was counted only a few times. The J gene is TRBJ1-2, the V gene TRBV12-3 or TRBV12-4; D perhaps matches TRBD1 (6 bases). CDR3 length equals 14 residues. The V end lost 3 bases, the J end lost 3 bases, and 11 bases lay between the germline ends. CDR3 sequence reads: CASSFGGRDYGYTF. The CDR3 DNA reads TGTGCCAGCAGTTTTGGGGGGCGTGACTATGGCTACACCTTC.

The rearrangement uses TRBV24-1 and TRBJ2-3, with TRBD1 matching 7 bases. CDR1 and CDR2 from the germline V gene are KGHDR and SFDVKD. V shed 4 bases and J 2 bases; nucleotides not matched to a gene: 11. This CDR3 spans 17 amino acids. The CDR3 spells CATSDFRGTDPTDTQYF. The CDR3 DNA is TGTGCCACCAGTGACTTTAGGGGGACAGATCCCACAGATACGCAGTATTTT.

This clonotype was observed at least ten times. This rearrangement joins TRBV7-9 to TRBJ2-5; TRBD2 aligns across 10 bases. Germline V gene sequence: CDR1 SEHNR, CDR2 FQNEAQ (reference sequence). After removal of 1 base from V and 4 bases from J, the junction contained 6 bases not matched to a gene. The CDR3 extends over 16 amino acids. The CDR3 sequence: CASSLEIGTSVETQYF. CDR3 nucleotide sequence: TGTGCCAGCAGCTTAGAGATCGGGACTAGCGTAGAGACCCAGTACTTC. The complete variable domain, with remaining parts taken from reference TRBV7-9 and TRBJ2-5, reads DTGVSQNPRHKITKRGQNVTFRCDPISEHNRLYWYRQTLGQGPEFLTYFQNEAQLEKSRLLSDRFSAERPKGSFSTLEIQRTEQGDSAMYLCASSLEIGTSVETQYFGPGTRLLVL.

This clonotype was seen many times. The gene calls are TRBV5-1 and TRBJ2-3; TRBD1 aligns across 8 bases. V shed 7 bases and J 4 bases; nucleotides not matched to a gene: 11. There are 15 residues in the CDR3. Looked up from germline, CDR1 is SGHRS and CDR2 is YFSETQ. Here the CDR3 reads CASGRGQGVADTQYF. The DNA of the CDR3 is TGCGCCAGCGGGAGAGGACAGGGAGTGGCAGATACGCAGTATTTT.

This clonotype was counted between two and nine times. The chain has TRBV18 and TRBJ1-5; D remains unclear. Trimming removed 2 bases at V and 3 bases at J, with 14 bases between. Germline V gene lookup returns CDR1 KGHSH and CDR2 LQKENI. The CDR3 loop spans 16 amino acids. The CDR3 is CASSPGFWGDNQPQHF. As DNA, the CDR3 is TGTGCCAGCTCACCAGGGTTTTGGGGAGACAATCAGCCCCAGCATTTT.

This clonotype was counted many times. The chain is built from TRBV9 and TRBJ1-1; possibly TRBD1 for D (6 bases). V was clipped by 2 bases and J by 3 bases, with 17 bases between them. Germline assignment: CDR1 SGDLS and CDR2 YYNGEE. The CDR3 loop spans 16 amino acids. CDR3 amino acids: CASSVAVQGVDTEAFF. In DNA, the CDR3 is TGTGCCAGCAGCGTGGCAGTACAGGGCGTGGACACTGAAGCTTTCTTT.

This clonotype was observed at least ten times. The V call is TRBV12-3 or TRBV12-4, the J call TRBJ1-5, with D maybe TRBD1 (5 bases). The CDR3 runs 15 residues. V was trimmed by 3 bases and J by 2 bases, leaving 11 bases between them. The CDR3 DNA reads TGTGCCAGCAGTTTTTATGGCAGGGGCAATCAGCCCCAGCATTTT. Translation: CASSFYGRGNQPQHF.

The V call is TRBV4-1, the J call TRBJ1-5, with D possibly matching TRBD1 (5 bases). Per the germline V gene, CDR1 is MGHRA and CDR2 is YSYEKL. V was clipped by 0 bases and J by 5 bases, with 14 bases between them. The CDR3 has 16 residues. CDR3 amino acids: CASSQEGTPGDQPQHF. In DNA, the CDR3 is TGCGCCAGCAGCCAAGAGGGGACGCCAGGAGATCAGCCCCAGCATTTT.

This chain links TRBV29-1 with TRBJ1-2, with TRBD1 matching 7 bases. The CDR3 contains 12 residues. The V gene's germline CDR1 is SQVTM and CDR2 ANQGSEA. V lost 6 bases to trimming and J lost 2 bases; unmatched junction nucleotides: 3. CDR3: CSVRGQNYGYTF. The DNA of the CDR3 is TGCAGCGTGAGGGGACAGAACTATGGCTACACCTTC.

The J gene is TRBJ1-5, the V gene TRBV29-1; no definite D call. Germline lookup yields CDR1 SQVTM and CDR2 ANQGSEA. V lost 5 bases and J lost 11, with 13 bases in between. The CDR3 length is 11 residues. The CDR3 spells CSVLVEMAQHF. CDR3 DNA sequence: TGCAGCGTTCTGGTAGAGATGGCCCAGCATTTT.

This clonotype has just a few counts. The gene calls are TRBV6-4 and TRBJ1-5, with 9 positions matching TRBD1. V shed 4 bases, J shed 0 bases, and the junction held 10 bases outside the gene matches. The length of the CDR3 is 18 residues. Germline V gene sequence: CDR1 MRHNA, CDR2 SNTAGT. CDR3 sequence reads: CASSASGTGLYSNQPQHF. For the CDR3, the DNA is TGTGCCAGCAGTGCCTCCGGGACAGGGCTCTATAGCAATCAGCCCCAGCATTTT.

This clonotype came up many times. The J gene is TRBJ2-1, the V gene TRBV6-1; 14 positions agree with TRBD2. The V segment lost 5 bases and the J segment 8 bases; nucleotides outside the gene matches: 8. CDR3 length: 16 residues. The germline V gene has CDR1 MNHNS and CDR2 SASEGT. The CDR3 coding sequence is TGTGCCAGCAGTCGGGGACTAGCGGGAGTCTTAGATGAGCAGTTCTTC. Translation gives CASSRGLAGVLDEQFF.

The CDR3, as DNA: TGTGCCAGCTCACCACCGGGACAAGATTATGGCTACACCTTC. Encoded protein: CASSPPGQDYGYTF. The genes are TRBV18 and TRBJ1-2; TRBD1 is a possible D gene (6 bases). This CDR3 has 14 residues. Trimming pared 0 bases from V and 5 bases from J, leaving 10 bases between. Germline loops: CDR1 KGHSH, CDR2 LQKENI. The full variable domain, in which reference TRBV18 and TRBJ1-2 provide the parts outside the CDR3, is NAGVMQNPRHLVRRRGQEARLRCSPMKGHSHVYWYRQLPEEGLKFMVYLQKENIIDESGMPKERFSAEFPKEGPSILRIQQVVRGDSAAYFCASSPPGQDYGYTFGSGTRLTVV.

The J gene is TRBJ2-1, the V gene TRBV13, with D possibly being TRBD2 (6 bases). V gave up 3 bases and J gave up 10 bases, with 22 bases separating them. The CDR3 is made up of 16 amino acids. The germline CDR1 and CDR2 sequences are PRHDT and FYEKMQ (reference sequence). Here the CDR3 DNA reads TGTGCCAGCAGCTTTAGAGCGGGTCCTACACAATGGGAGCAGTTCTTC. This codes for CASSFRAGPTQWEQFF.